Below, 12 T cell receptor beta chains from the same sample are listed, as sequenced in a study of blood T cell repertoires in COVID-19 (TCRdb year 2020). Preparation of the library involved the immunoSEQ multiplex PCR assay. Not all clones reach the TCRdb copy of this immuneACCESS table, which keeps in-frame sequences only. Checked studies attribute under half of the gap to unresolved V genes and leave the rest unexplained. In this sample the table shows 35,000 to 40,000 clones, around 83% of which occur a single time. Clones ranked in the top ten supply roughly 15% of the sample. Sequenced sample: peripheral blood. Receptor source: a human donor in a cohort sampled during active COVID-19.

The chain joins TRBV7-9 to TRBJ2-1; 8 nucleotides align to TRBD2. Germline assignment: CDR1 SEHNR and CDR2 FQNEAQ (reference sequence). The CDR3 runs 17 residues. V was clipped by 0 bases and J by 6 bases; unmatched bases: 10. CDR3 region: CASSLAFGRGEFNEQFF. As DNA, the CDR3 is TGTGCCAGCAGCTTAGCTTTTGGGCGGGGGGAATTCAATGAGCAGTTCTTC. Combining the CDR3 with reference TRBV7-9 and TRBJ2-1 gives the whole variable domain DTGVSQNPRHKITKRGQNVTFRCDPISEHNRLYWYRQTLGQGPEFLTYFQNEAQLEKSRLLSDRFSAERPKGSFSTLEIQRTEQGDSAMYLCASSLAFGRGEFNEQFFGPGTRLTVL.

The V call is TRBV11-2, the J call TRBJ2-7, with TRBD1 matching over 9 bases. This CDR3 comprises 15 residues. J was trimmed by 0 bases and V by 5 bases; bases with no gene match: 5. CDR1 and CDR2 (germline): SGHAT, FQNNGV. The chain's CDR3 is CASSQDRGISYEQYF. CDR3 nucleotides: TGTGCCAGCAGCCAGGACAGGGGAATCTCCTACGAGCAGTACTTC.

The chain is built from TRBV21-1 and TRBJ1-2; no DNA check was done on the table's D call, TRBD1. TRBV21-1 is termed a pseudogene. The CDR3 is 15 amino acids. The CDR3 coding sequence is TGTGCCAGCAGCAAAGTCGGGGACAAGAACTATGGCTACACCTTC. This codes for CASSKVGDKNYGYTF.

This rearrangement joins TRBV7-3 to TRBJ1-6, with 9 bases fitting TRBD1. The CDR3 is 15 residues long. The germline V gene has CDR1 SGHTA and CDR2 FQGTGA. The J segment lost 9 bases and the V segment lost 5 bases, leaving 8 bases of the junction unmatched. CDR3 bases: TGTGCCAGCAGCCCCGGGACAGGGCTAGGTTCACCCCTCCACTTT. Amino acids: CASSPGTGLGSPLHF.

The chain carries TRBV15 and TRBJ1-2; D ambiguous. From germline, CDR1 is LNHNV and CDR2 YYDKDF (reference sequence). V gave up 0 bases and J gave up 4 bases, with 9 bases separating them. This CDR3 region has 14 residues. CDR3 nucleotide sequence: TGTGCCACCAGCAGAGATCTCGACATCTATGGCTACACCTTC. Protein sequence: CATSRDLDIYGYTF.

The chain links TRBV3-1 (or the pseudogene TRBV3-2) to TRBJ2-1; 8 bases are shared with TRBD2. Germline lookup yields CDR1 LGHDT and CDR2 YNNKEL (reference sequence). V dropped 3 bases and J dropped 5; count of bases not matched to a gene: 6. The CDR3 is 15 residues long. CDR3 loop: CASSQSAGGNNEQFF. The CDR3 bases are TGTGCCAGCAGCCAGTCGGCGGGGGGAAACAATGAGCAGTTCTTC.

This chain links TRBV7-7 with TRBJ2-5, with 12 bases lining up with TRBD2. The germline CDR1 and CDR2 sequences are SSHAT and FNYEAQ (reference sequence). This CDR3 spans 15 amino acids. V lost 5 bases to trimming and J lost 5 bases; unmatched junction nucleotides: 6. The CDR3 spells CASSPLAGGRETQYF. In DNA form, the CDR3 reads TGTGCCAGCAGCCCACTAGCGGGGGGCCGGGAGACCCAGTACTTC.

This chain links TRBV5-4 with TRBJ2-4, with D perhaps TRBD2 (7 bases). The CDR3 consists of 14 residues. Germline CDR1 and CDR2: SGHNT and YYREEE (reference sequence). Trimming cost V 3 bases and J 7 bases, with 14 bases left between them. The CDR3 nucleotides are TGTGCCAGCAGCTCCCCGGGGGGCCTGAACATTCAGTACTTC. Its translation: CASSSPGGLNIQYF.

The chain carries TRBV19 and TRBJ2-3; 13 nucleotides match TRBD2. The CDR3 length is 15 residues. J was trimmed by 6 bases and V by 6 bases; bases with no gene match: 6. CDR1 LNHDA and CDR2 SQIVND come from the germline V gene (reference sequence). CDR3 coding DNA: TGTGCCAGTAGGTCGGGACTAGCGGGGAGGGATACGCAGTATTTT. Residues: CASRSGLAGRDTQYF.

The chain links TRBV18 to TRBJ1-1, with no clear D. This CDR3 is built from 14 residues. CDR1 and CDR2 from the germline V gene are KGHSH and LQKENI. V was pared by 5 bases and J by 4 bases, with 14 bases between. This CDR3 reads CASSSGLQGTEAFF. CDR3 DNA: TGTGCCAGCTCATCCGGACTCCAAGGCACTGAAGCTTTCTTT.

This sequence joins TRBV7-8 and TRBJ1-2; maybe TRBD1 (5 bases). Deletions cut 5 bases from V and 5 bases from J, with 9 bases between. The germline V gene has CDR1 SGHVS and CDR2 FQNEAQ. This CDR3 region has 12 residues. The CDR3 nucleotides are TGTGCCAGCAGCATGACAGCGTATGGCTACACCTTC. Translated: CASSMTAYGYTF.

This rearrangement joins TRBV4-1 to TRBJ2-7, with D possibly matching TRBD2 (7 bases). V was cut by 2 bases and J by 2 bases, with 16 bases left in between. CDR3 size: 16 residues. Germline CDR1 MGHRA, CDR2 YSYEKL. CDR3 residues: CASSQNLWRGPYEQYF. DNA of the CDR3: TGCGCCAGCAGCCAAAACCTTTGGCGGGGGCCCTACGAGCAGTACTTC.